One sample yielded the 11 T cell receptor beta chains listed below, sequenced in a study of OX40 agonist ivuxolimab in advanced cancers. Profiling relied on immunoSEQ multiplex PCR, and the TCRdb table lists in-frame clones only, not all of them. The sample includes roughly 80,000 clones, 85% to 95% of them seen just once. This material consisted of CD4+ or CD8+ T cells sorted from blood, taken in a trial of the OX40 agonist ivuxolimab. The receptors come from an adult with an advanced solid tumor such as melanoma, head and neck, liver or kidney cancer.

The CDR3 spells CASSPPDTVGANVLTF. Written as DNA, the CDR3 is TGTGCCAGCAGCCCGCCGGACACGGTTGGGGCCAACGTCCTGACTTTC. V gene TRBV5-4 combines with J gene TRBJ2-6, with a weak D call TRBD1 (5 bases). The CDR3 extends over 16 amino acids. Trimming removed 4 bases at V and 3 bases at J, with 14 bases between. Per the germline V gene, CDR1 is SGHNT and CDR2 is YYREEE (reference sequence).

The V gene is TRBV4-3, the J gene TRBJ2-3; 9 bases agree with TRBD2. Trimming at V came to 0 bases and at J to 2 bases, leaving 3 bases not matched to a gene. This CDR3 has 16 residues. Germline CDR1 and CDR2: LGHNA and YSLEER. As DNA, the CDR3 is TGCGCCAGCAGCCAAGATGGGACTAGCAACACAGATACGCAGTATTTT. Translation: CASSQDGTSNTDTQYF.

The CDR3 DNA follows: TGTGCCAGCAGTTACTCCGATCACACTGAAGCTTTCTTT. It codes for CASSYSDHTEAFF. This chain links TRBV6-6 with TRBJ1-1, with D hard to call. Between the trimmed V and J ends, which lost 0 bases and 3 bases, there was a span of 5 bases. This CDR3 is 13 amino acids long. Germline CDR1 and CDR2: MNHNY and SVGAGI (reference sequence).

CDR3 DNA: TGTGCCAGCAGCGAGGACAGGGGCCGAGGCTACACCTTC. This codes for CASSEDRGRGYTF. The chain employs TRBV7-9 and TRBJ1-2, with 9 bases fitting TRBD1. The CDR3 consists of 13 residues. Losses at the gene ends were 5 bases for V and 8 bases for J; bases not matched to a gene: 6. Germline loops: CDR1 SEHNR, CDR2 FQNEAQ (reference sequence).

The V gene is TRBV29-1, the J gene TRBJ2-3; 7 nucleotides match TRBD2. Germline trimming cut 0 bases from V and 5 bases from J; bases unmatched to any gene: 2. The CDR3 sequence is 13 residues long. In germline, CDR1 is SQVTM, CDR2 ANQGSEA. The CDR3 coding sequence is TGCAGCGTTGAAGAGGTAGCGGGAGATACGCAGTATTTT. It translates to CSVEEVAGDTQYF.

V gene TRBV6-5 combines with J gene TRBJ2-7, with D possibly matching TRBD1 (5 bases). CDR1 is MNHEY and CDR2 is SVGAGI in the germline V gene. The V end was cut by 0 bases, the J end by 5 bases, with 11 bases between. The CDR3 covers 14 residues. CDR3 in amino acids: CASSYSLGRDEQYF. CDR3 DNA sequence: TGTGCCAGCAGTTACTCGCTGGGGCGCGACGAGCAGTACTTC.

The chain recombines TRBV7-8 with TRBJ2-7; no firm D call. V lost 1 base to trimming and J lost 3 bases, with 10 bases between them. Germline CDR1 and CDR2: SGHVS and FQNEAQ. This CDR3 contains 14 residues. The CDR3 nucleotides are TGTGCCAGCAGCTTAGTTGGGCAGCACTACGAGCAGTACTTC. It translates to CASSLVGQHYEQYF.

The chain employs TRBV6-5 and TRBJ2-4; 8 bases agree with TRBD2. V dropped 2 bases and J dropped 0; count of bases not matched to a gene: 0. Germline V lookup: CDR1 MNHEY, CDR2 SVGAGI. The CDR3 loop spans 15 amino acids. CDR3 loop: CASSYAGGAKNIQYF. The DNA for the CDR3 is TGTGCCAGCAGTTACGCGGGGGGAGCCAAAAACATTCAGTACTTC.

J is TRBJ2-7 and V is TRBV25-1; D gene unclear. CDR3 size: 13 residues. Germline V gene lookup returns CDR1 MGHDK and CDR2 SYGVNS. With 7 bases removed from V and 0 bases from J, the gap between germline ends came to 10 bases. CDR3: CASIGSSSYEQYF. The CDR3 region has the DNA TGTGCCAGCATAGGATCTAGCTCCTACGAGCAGTACTTC.

V gene TRBV19 combines with J gene TRBJ2-7, with 8 positions matching TRBD1. V lost 4 bases to trimming and J lost 2 bases; unmatched junction nucleotides: 1. From germline, CDR1 is LNHDA and CDR2 SQIVND (reference sequence). CDR3 length: 13 amino acids. The CDR3 protein is CASSKDRAYEQYF. As DNA, the CDR3 is TGTGCCAGTAGTAAGGACAGGGCCTACGAGCAGTACTTC.

The rearrangement uses TRBV29-1 and TRBJ2-1, with D maybe TRBD2 (5 bases). Trimming stripped 5 bases from V and 6 bases from J, with 11 bases between. Per germline, CDR1 SQVTM and CDR2 ANQGSEA. This CDR3 spans 12 amino acids. CDR3 region: CSVQRGPNEQFF. The CDR3, as DNA: TGCAGCGTTCAGAGAGGGCCCAATGAGCAGTTCTTC.